A single sample is the source of the 29 T cell receptor beta chains below, sequenced in a study of blood T cells in healthy people across ages. Combining a sample-barcoded 5' primer with a J-beta primer mix, a second PCR ran for about 7 to 12 cycles. TCRdb re-called the 5' RACE reads through MiXCR, storing one row per CDR3 protein. This repertoire shows some 670,000 distinct CDR3 sequences, under 65% found once; its top ten account for roughly 13%. The sequenced material came from blood. The receptors here all came from a woman older than 75 in good health.

V gene TRBV10-3 combines with J gene TRBJ2-1, with TRBD1 matching 8 bases. The V and J ends lost 3 bases and 7 bases, in that order; junction bases with no gene match: 8. This CDR3 has 15 amino acids. In germline, CDR1 is ENHRY, CDR2 SYGVKD. The CDR3 protein is CAISDPRTGRNEQFF. As DNA, the CDR3 is TGTGCCATCAGTGACCCTCGGACAGGGCGAAATGAGCAGTTCTTC.

This sequence joins TRBV20-1 and TRBJ2-7; 7 positions agree with TRBD2. The CDR3 runs to 14 residues. The V segment lost 0 bases and the J segment 5 bases; nucleotides outside the gene matches: 7. Germline CDR1 DFQATT, CDR2 SNEGSKA (reference sequence). CDR3 sequence reads: CSAREGREMDEQYF. In DNA, the CDR3 is TGCAGTGCTAGAGAGGGGCGGGAGATGGACGAGCAGTACTTC.

Details on this clonotype: A read error may be the cause here, since a much bigger clone is one base away. This sequence joins TRBV5-1 and TRBJ2-5; D uncertain. This CDR3 is 14 amino acids long. In germline, CDR1 is SGHRS, CDR2 YFSETQ. The CDR3, as DNA: TGCGCCAGCAGCCCCGGTGGTACACAAGAGGCCCAGTACTTC. It yields the protein CASSPGGTQEAQYF. Full variable domain (remainder filled in from reference TRBV5-1 and TRBJ2-5): KAGVTQTPRYLIKTRGQQVTLSCSPISGHRSVSWYQQTPGQGLQFLFEYFSETQRNKGNFPGRFSGRQFSNSRSEMNVSTLELGDSALYLCASSPGGTQEAQYFGPGTRLLVL.

The V and J genes are TRBV29-1 and TRBJ2-2, with 8 bases that match TRBD2. The CDR3 has 15 residues. CDR1 and CDR2 (germline): SQVTM, ANQGSEA. Trimming cost V 0 bases and J 8 bases; bases outside gene matches: 8. The CDR3: CSVEDWRGEGGELFF. CDR3 nucleotide sequence: TGCAGCGTTGAAGATTGGCGGGGGGAAGGTGGGGAGCTGTTTTTT.

The chain couples TRBV7-2 to TRBJ2-7; possibly TRBD2 for D (6 bases). The V gene lost 5 bases and the J gene lost 7 bases, with 21 bases spanning the gap. The CDR3 contains 15 residues. CDR1 and CDR2 (germline): SGHTA, FQGNSA. The CDR3 is CASSGKRVSSREQYF. The DNA of the CDR3 is TGTGCCAGCAGCGGAAAGCGGGTCTCTTCCCGGGAGCAGTACTTC.

CDR3 loop: CASSLSMGDTQYF. The CDR3 DNA follows: TGTGCCAGCAGTTTATCGATGGGAGATACGCAGTATTTT. The chain has TRBV27 and TRBJ2-3; D unresolved. The CDR3 runs to 13 residues. Trimming removed 0 bases from V and 5 bases from J, with 6 bases in between. Germline assignment: CDR1 MNHEY and CDR2 SMNVEV (reference sequence).

The rearrangement joins TRBV27 to TRBJ1-6; D perhaps matches TRBD1 (5 bases). The germline V and J ends were trimmed by 10 bases and 7 bases, with 14 bases remaining between them. The CDR3 extends over 13 amino acids. Per germline, CDR1 MNHEY and CDR2 SMNVEV (reference sequence). The CDR3 reads CANSGTVNSPLHF. CDR3 nucleotide sequence: TGTGCCAACAGCGGGACGGTCAATTCACCCCTCCACTTT.

Details on this clonotype: Germline and junction disagree at one end, which may indicate a read error. This rearrangement joins TRBV15 to TRBJ2-5, with 7 bases fitting TRBD2. TRBJ2-7 explains the end of the DNA better; the J call may be wrong. The CDR3 loop spans 14 amino acids. CDR1 is LNHNV, CDR2 YYDKDF, per germline (reference sequence). CDR3 amino acids: CATSRAGLVSEQYF. The DNA of the CDR3 is TGTGCCACCAGTAGAGCCGGACTAGTAAGCGAGCAGTACTTC.

The count of this clonotype is one. V usage is TRBV2 and J usage is TRBJ2-5; perhaps TRBD2 as D (5 bases). Germline V lookup: CDR1 SNHLY, CDR2 FYNNEI. V gave up 3 bases and J gave up 11 bases, with 13 bases separating them. This CDR3 region has 12 residues. The CDR3 sequence: CASSDPGDEQYF. CDR3 sequence (DNA): TGTGCCAGCAGTGATCCCGGGGATGAGCAGTACTTC.

This chain links TRBV10-3 with TRBJ1-3; D unclear. The CDR3 has 14 amino acids. Trimming left V 0 bases short and J 6 bases short, with 9 bases between. Per germline, CDR1 ENHRY and CDR2 SYGVKD. The DNA of the CDR3 is TGTGCCATCAGTGAGTCGATGTCGGAAAACACCATATATTTT. It codes for CAISESMSENTIYF.

V gene TRBV10-1 combines with J gene TRBJ2-3; tentatively, D is TRBD1 or TRBD2 (6 bases each). There are 14 residues in the CDR3. Germline CDR1 and CDR2: WNHNN and SYGVQD (reference sequence). Between the trimmed V and J ends, which lost 3 bases and 2 bases, there was a span of 9 bases. The CDR3 protein is CASSETGATDTQYF. DNA of the CDR3: TGCGCCAGCAGTGAAACGGGGGCCACAGATACGCAGTATTTT.

This clonotype was detected many times. The V and J genes are TRBV7-9 and TRBJ2-7; 9 bases match TRBD2. The germline gives CDR1 SEHNR, CDR2 FQNEAQ (reference sequence). The J segment lost 5 bases and the V segment lost 1 base, leaving 6 bases of the junction unmatched. This CDR3 contains 15 residues. Written as DNA, the CDR3 is TGTGCCAGCAGCTTAGGTCTAGCGGGAAGGAACGAGCAGTACTTC. Translating gives CASSLGLAGRNEQYF. Supplemented by reference TRBV7-9 and TRBJ2-7, the full variable domain reads DTGVSQNPRHKITKRGQNVTFRCDPISEHNRLYWYRQTLGQGPEFLTYFQNEAQLEKSRLLSDRFSAERPKGSFSTLEIQRTEQGDSAMYLCASSLGLAGRNEQYFGPGTRLTVT.

The chain couples TRBV5-1 to TRBJ2-7, with 7 nucleotides matching TRBD2. J lost 7 bases, V lost 4 bases, and 11 bases had no gene match. This CDR3 is 14 amino acids long. Germline V gene lookup returns CDR1 SGHRS and CDR2 YFSETQ. This CDR3 is CASSVEVGRDEQYF. The CDR3 nucleotides read TGCGCCAGCAGCGTTGAGGTGGGGAGGGATGAGCAGTACTTC. The full variable domain, rest sourced from reference TRBV5-1 and TRBJ2-7, is KAGVTQTPRYLIKTRGQQVTLSCSPISGHRSVSWYQQTPGQGLQFLFEYFSETQRNKGNFPGRFSGRQFSNSRSEMNVSTLELGDSALYLCASSVEVGRDEQYFGPGTRLTVT.

This clonotype was counted at least ten times. A much larger clone lies one base from this, so it may be a read error. The V call is TRBV7-3, the J call TRBJ2-1; unclear D gene. The V gene's germline CDR1 is SGHTA and CDR2 FQGTGA. CDR3 length: 13 amino acids. V was trimmed by 5 bases and J by 3 bases, leaving 8 bases between them. The CDR3 DNA follows: TGTGCCAGCAGCGTAAACGACTACAATGAGCAGTTCTTC. Its translation is CASSVNDYNEQFF.

This clonotype was counted at least ten times. J is TRBJ2-7 and V is TRBV11-2; 8 bases map to TRBD1. From germline, CDR1 is SGHAT and CDR2 FQNNGV. Germline trimming cut 4 bases from V and 3 bases from J; bases unmatched to any gene: 5. The CDR3 length is 14 residues. CDR3 loop: CASSSRTGSYEQYF. The DNA of the CDR3 is TGTGCCAGCAGCTCCCGGACAGGGAGCTACGAGCAGTACTTC.

J is TRBJ2-5 and V is TRBV3-1; a weak D match, TRBD1 (5 bases). Trimming took 5 bases from V and 11 from J, leaving 18 bases between them. CDR3 length: 13 residues. Germline lookup yields CDR1 LGHDT and CDR2 YNNKEL (reference sequence). Here the CDR3 reads CASSAVGPSQQYF. CDR3 DNA sequence: TGTGCCAGCAGCGCCGTGGGGCCATCGCAGCAGTACTTC.

The chain recombines TRBV28 with TRBJ2-5; D uncertain. CDR1 is MDHEN, CDR2 SYDVKM, per germline. This CDR3 is 13 amino acids long. Trimming stripped 4 bases from V and 0 bases from J, with 6 bases between. CDR3 DNA: TGTGCCAGCAGTTCCGGTTACCAAGAGACCCAGTACTTC. Translation gives CASSSGYQETQYF.

This clonotype was recorded many times. The chain has TRBV6-6 and TRBJ1-4; no firm D call. Trimming cost V 8 bases and J 0 bases, with 4 bases left between them. The CDR3 length is 12 residues. CDR1 and CDR2 (germline): MNHNY, SVGAGI (reference sequence). CDR3 region: CASGATNEKLFF. In nucleotides, the CDR3 is TGTGCCAGCGGGGCAACTAATGAAAAACTGTTTTTT.

Ten or more counts support this clonotype. This chain links TRBV19 with TRBJ2-1, with 8 bases matching TRBD1. CDR1 and CDR2 (germline): LNHDA, SQIVND (reference sequence). The length of the CDR3 is 16 residues. V was pared by 4 bases and J by 2 bases, with 7 bases of the junction left unmatched. CDR3 residues: CASSNYATGAYNEQFF. CDR3 DNA: TGTGCCAGTAGTAATTATGCGACAGGGGCCTACAATGAGCAGTTCTTC.

The chain joins TRBV12-3 or TRBV12-4 to TRBJ1-3; 11 positions agree with TRBD1. The length of the CDR3 is 15 residues. With 3 bases clipped from V and 8 bases from J, the junction kept 6 bases outside the gene matches. Here the CDR3 DNA reads TGTGCCAGCAGTTTCATGGGGACAGGGGGAGACACCATATATTTT. Its protein product is CASSFMGTGGDTIYF.

This clonotype was counted ten times or more. The gene calls are TRBV6-2 or TRBV6-3 and TRBJ2-1; weak D call: TRBD1 (5 bases). V was trimmed by 8 bases and J by 2 bases, leaving 10 bases between them. Germline V CDR1 and CDR2: MNHEY, SVGEGT. This CDR3 is built from 13 residues. Written as DNA, the CDR3 is TGTGCCAGCGTCGACAGTCCCTACAATGAGCAGTTCTTC. Amino acids: CASVDSPYNEQFF.

The rearrangement links TRBV7-9 to TRBJ2-1; tentative D call: TRBD2 (5 bases). The CDR3 is 14 residues long. CDR1 SEHNR and CDR2 FQNEAQ come from the germline V gene (reference sequence). V was pared by 0 bases and J by 8 bases, with 11 bases between. DNA for the CDR3: TGTGCCAGCAGCTTAGCGAGGGTGCACGATGAGCAGTTCTTC. Translating it yields CASSLARVHDEQFF.

The chain carries TRBV20-1 and TRBJ2-7; unclear D gene. Trimming left V 7 bases short and J 0 bases short, with 13 bases between. The CDR3 spans 13 residues. Germline CDR1 reads DFQATT; CDR2 reads SNEGSKA (reference sequence). The CDR3 DNA is TGCAGTGGTTACAGTGAAAGCTCCTACGAGCAGTACTTC. This encodes CSGYSESSYEQYF.

This clonotype was seen a few times. The rearrangement links TRBV5-8 to TRBJ2-7, with a tentative D call TRBD2 (6 bases). Germline V gives CDR1 SGHTS, CDR2 YDEGEE. With 6 bases removed from V and 7 bases from J, the gap between germline ends came to 11 bases. The CDR3 sequence is 11 residues long. The CDR3 spells CASNPGREQYF. CDR3 bases: TGTGCCAGCAACCCGGGGAGGGAGCAGTACTTC.

This chain links TRBV29-1 with TRBJ2-7; a possible D gene is TRBD1 (6 bases). Trimming stripped 4 bases from V and 2 bases from J, with 18 bases between. The CDR3 is made up of 15 amino acids. The germline gives CDR1 SQVTM, CDR2 ANQGSEA. CDR3 in DNA: TGCAGCGTTGGCCAGGGACAACTAGTTCCCTACGAGCAGTACTTC. Translating gives CSVGQGQLVPYEQYF.

This chain uses TRBV6-6 with TRBJ1-6, with D hard to call. The germline V gene encodes CDR1 MNHNY and CDR2 SVGAGI (reference sequence). The germline V and J ends were trimmed by 5 bases and 7 bases, with 12 bases remaining between them. The CDR3 has 14 residues. DNA of the CDR3: TGTGCCAGCAGTACGGGTGGACGGAATTCACCCCTCCACTTT. It is translated as CASSTGGRNSPLHF.

A note on this clonotype: A much larger clone differs by one base, so this may be a read error. The chain recombines TRBV9 with TRBJ2-7; D is perhaps TRBD1 or TRBD2 (5 bases each). Per germline, CDR1 SGDLS and CDR2 YYNGEE. The CDR3 runs 14 residues. For the CDR3, the DNA is TGTGCCTGCAGCCGGGACGGATACTCCTACGAGCAGTACTTC. Encoded protein: CACSRDGYSYEQYF.

This clonotype was seen many times. This chain uses TRBV6-6 with TRBJ1-1, with D uncertain. The germline V and J ends were trimmed by 6 bases and 2 bases, with 7 bases remaining between them. Germline CDR1 MNHNY, CDR2 SVGAGI (reference sequence). The CDR3 extends over 12 amino acids. CDR3 sequence: CASRNSNTEAFF. The CDR3 DNA reads as TGTGCCAGCAGGAACAGTAACACTGAAGCTTTCTTT.

The chain links TRBV3-1 to TRBJ2-1; a weak D match, TRBD2 (7 bases). Trimming took off 0 bases at V and 5 bases at J, with 17 bases between the two ends. CDR1 is LGHDT, CDR2 YNNKEL, per germline (reference sequence). CDR3 length equals 17 residues. The CDR3 nucleotides read TGTGCCAGCAGCCAAGATCAGGGGAGGGGCGGGAACAATGAGCAGTTCTTC. Protein sequence: CASSQDQGRGGNNEQFF.